The 5 T cell receptor beta chains listed next were all sequenced from one sample in a study of cytomegalovirus exposure and HLA in healthy donors. PCR involved 60 Vbeta and 13 Jbeta primers. The repertoire was sequenced with immunoSEQ multiplex PCR; TCRdb's copy has only in-frame clones and lacks some. The sample carries some 130,000 clones, more than 70% recorded once. Material for sequencing was PBMCs. These receptor sequences come from a man aged 30-40 years in good health and CMV-seronegative.

V is TRBV7-9 and J is TRBJ2-2; 11 bases are a match to TRBD2. Germline V gene sequence: CDR1 SEHNR, CDR2 FQNEAQ (reference sequence). Trimming removed 7 bases from V and 1 base from J; junction bases left unmatched: 5. The CDR3 sequence is 16 residues long. As DNA, the CDR3 is TGTGCCAGCACCACCGGGACTAGCGGGAACACCGGGGAGCTGTTTTTT. It is translated as CASTTGTSGNTGELFF.

The chain carries TRBV20-1 and TRBJ1-2, with D uncertain. This CDR3 is built from 11 residues. V was trimmed by 4 bases and J by 0 bases, leaving 3 bases between them. In germline, CDR1 is DFQATT, CDR2 SNEGSKA (reference sequence). The CDR3 sequence is CSATSNYGYTF. As DNA, the CDR3 is TGCAGTGCTACCTCTAACTATGGCTACACCTTC.

The V call is TRBV15, the J call TRBJ2-5; D is perhaps TRBD2 (5 bases). CDR1 is LNHNV, CDR2 YYDKDF, per germline (reference sequence). V lost 3 bases to trimming and J lost 5 bases, with 10 bases between them. The CDR3 sequence is 13 residues long. The CDR3 coding sequence is TGTGCCACCAGCAGCGGGGTTAGGGAGACCCAGTACTTC. Its translation is CATSSGVRETQYF. Together with reference TRBV15 and TRBJ2-5, the CDR3 gives the full variable domain: DAMVIQNPRYQVTQFGKPVTLSCSQTLNHNVMYWYQQKSSQAPKLLFHYYDKDFNNEADTPDNFQSRRPNTSFCFLDIRSPGLGDTAMYLCATSSGVRETQYFGPGTRLLVL.

A remark on this clone: The identical CDR3 is also encoded by other nucleotide sequences in the sample. V gene TRBV6-5 combines with J gene TRBJ1-5; TRBD1 might be the D (5 bases). Germline CDR1 is MNHEY and CDR2 is SVGAGI. The V and J ends lost 2 bases and 5 bases respectively, with 7 bases between them. The CDR3 contains 13 residues. CDR3 loop: CASSYGRDQPQHF. CDR3 sequence (DNA): TGTGCCAGCAGTTACGGCAGGGATCAGCCCCAGCATTTT.

This clone was found once. This sequence joins TRBV25-1 and TRBJ2-1; maybe TRBD1 (6 bases). Germline CDR1 MGHDK, CDR2 SYGVNS. The CDR3 spans 17 residues. V was trimmed by 1 base and J by 2 bases, leaving 15 bases between them. The CDR3 protein is CASSESGAFRTYNEQFF. The CDR3 DNA reads as TGTGCCAGCAGTGAATCAGGGGCTTTCCGGACCTACAATGAGCAGTTCTTC.